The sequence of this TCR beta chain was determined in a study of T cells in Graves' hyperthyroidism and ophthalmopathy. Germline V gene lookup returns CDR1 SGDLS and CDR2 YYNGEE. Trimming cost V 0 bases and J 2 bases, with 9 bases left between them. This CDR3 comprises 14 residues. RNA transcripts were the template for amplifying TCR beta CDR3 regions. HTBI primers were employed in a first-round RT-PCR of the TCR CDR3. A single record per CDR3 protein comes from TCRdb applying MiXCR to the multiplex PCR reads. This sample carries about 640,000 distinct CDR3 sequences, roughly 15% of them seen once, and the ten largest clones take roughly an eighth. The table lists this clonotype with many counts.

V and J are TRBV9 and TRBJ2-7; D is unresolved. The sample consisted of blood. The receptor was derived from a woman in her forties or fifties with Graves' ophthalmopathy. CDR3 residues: CASSVAQGTYEQYF. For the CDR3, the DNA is TGTGCCAGCAGCGTAGCCCAAGGGACCTACGAGCAGTACTTC. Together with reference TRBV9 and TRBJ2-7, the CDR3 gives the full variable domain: DSGVTQTPKHLITATGQRVTLRCSPRSGDLSVYWYQQSLDQGLQFLIQYYNGEERAKGNILERFSAQQFPDLHSELNLSSLELGDSALYFCASSVAQGTYEQYFGPGTRLTVT.